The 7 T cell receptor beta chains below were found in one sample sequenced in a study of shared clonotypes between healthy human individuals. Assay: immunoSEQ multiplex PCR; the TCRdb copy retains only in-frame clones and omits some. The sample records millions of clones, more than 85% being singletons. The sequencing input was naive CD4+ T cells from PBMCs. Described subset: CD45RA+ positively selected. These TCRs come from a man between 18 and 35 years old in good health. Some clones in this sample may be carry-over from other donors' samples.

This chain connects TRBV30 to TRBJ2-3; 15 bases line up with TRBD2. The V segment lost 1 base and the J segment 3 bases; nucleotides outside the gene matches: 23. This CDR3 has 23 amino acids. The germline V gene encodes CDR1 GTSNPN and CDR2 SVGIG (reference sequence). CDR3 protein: CAWSGSDSDYRTSGRVMTDTQYF. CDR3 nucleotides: TGTGCCTGGAGTGGATCGGATTCGGACTACAGGACTAGCGGGAGGGTAATGACAGATACGCAGTATTTT.

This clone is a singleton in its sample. In nucleotides, the CDR3 is TGTGCCAGCAGCGTCGACCTCGAGACTGAGCAGTACTTC. Amino acids: CASSVDLETEQYF. The V call is TRBV9, the J call TRBJ2-7; D is unclear. The CDR3 length is 13 residues. Germline-derived CDR1 and CDR2 are SGDLS and YYNGEE. The V end was cut by 2 bases, the J end by 7 bases, with 13 bases between.

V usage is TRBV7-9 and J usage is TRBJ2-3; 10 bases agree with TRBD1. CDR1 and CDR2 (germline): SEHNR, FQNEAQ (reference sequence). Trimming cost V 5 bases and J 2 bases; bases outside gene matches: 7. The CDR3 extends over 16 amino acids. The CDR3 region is CASSPPGQGPTDTQYF. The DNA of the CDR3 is TGTGCCAGCAGCCCCCCGGGACAGGGGCCCACAGATACGCAGTATTTT.

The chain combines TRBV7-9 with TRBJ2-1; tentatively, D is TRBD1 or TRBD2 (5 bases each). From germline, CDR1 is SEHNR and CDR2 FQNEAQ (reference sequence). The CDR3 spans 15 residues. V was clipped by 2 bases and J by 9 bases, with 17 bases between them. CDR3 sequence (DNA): TGTGCCAGCAGCTTATGGGACCTACCCTCACTTGAGCAGTTCTTC. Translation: CASSLWDLPSLEQFF.

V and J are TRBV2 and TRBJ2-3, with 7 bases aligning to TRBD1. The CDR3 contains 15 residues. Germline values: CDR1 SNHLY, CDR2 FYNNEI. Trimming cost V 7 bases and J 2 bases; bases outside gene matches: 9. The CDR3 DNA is TGTGCCAGCAATAAGAACAGGGGCCACACAGATACGCAGTATTTT. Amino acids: CASNKNRGHTDTQYF. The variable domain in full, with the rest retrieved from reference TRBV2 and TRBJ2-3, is EPEVTQTPSHQVTQMGQEVILRCVPISNHLYFYWYRQILGQKVEFLVSFYNNEISEKSEIFDDQFSVERPDGSNFTLKIRSTKLEDSAMYFCASNKNRGHTDTQYFGPGTRLTVL.

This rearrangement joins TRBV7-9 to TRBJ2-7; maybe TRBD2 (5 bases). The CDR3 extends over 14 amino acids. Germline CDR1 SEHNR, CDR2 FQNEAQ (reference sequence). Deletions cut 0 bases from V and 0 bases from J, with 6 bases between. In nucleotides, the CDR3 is TGTGCCAGCAGCTTAGCGAGGGACTCCTACGAGCAGTACTTC. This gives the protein CASSLARDSYEQYF.

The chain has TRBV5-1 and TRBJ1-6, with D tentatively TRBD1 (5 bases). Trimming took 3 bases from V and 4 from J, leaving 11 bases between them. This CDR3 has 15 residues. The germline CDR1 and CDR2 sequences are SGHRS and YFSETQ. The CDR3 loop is CASSYGGGYNSPLHF. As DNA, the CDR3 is TGCGCCAGCAGCTATGGTGGGGGTTATAATTCACCCCTCCACTTT.